Described below is a single TCR beta chain sequence and its context. Antigen specificity is unknown. This table comes from immunoSEQ multiplex PCR, and its TCRdb copy is limited to in-frame clones, with some not included. The data show just under 75,000 clones, around three quarters seen once. This sample was taken from a study of T cell responses to AZD1222 COVID-19 vaccine. Overall study findings and caveats: Two AZD1222 administrations were followed by greater Spike-specific TCR breadth and depth. Reportedly, nearly half the spike-specific TCRs target unmutated variant regions. Baseline seropositivity occurred in only a handful of AZD1222 recipients. Without day 14 samples, only post-peak T cell repertoires were studied.

The CDR3 runs to 16 residues. V shed 1 base and J shed 4 bases, with 13 bases lying between them. Germline values: CDR1 SGHTA, CDR2 FQGNSA. This sample comprised peripheral blood, obtained 28 days after the second AZD1222 dose. The V call is TRBV7-2, the J call TRBJ1-4, with no clear D. The clonotype was recovered from an adult who received the AZD1222 COVID-19 vaccine. CDR3 in DNA: TGTGCCAGCAGCTTAGGGCGGTGGCAGGATAATGAAAAACTGTTTTTT. This gives the protein CASSLGRWQDNEKLFF.